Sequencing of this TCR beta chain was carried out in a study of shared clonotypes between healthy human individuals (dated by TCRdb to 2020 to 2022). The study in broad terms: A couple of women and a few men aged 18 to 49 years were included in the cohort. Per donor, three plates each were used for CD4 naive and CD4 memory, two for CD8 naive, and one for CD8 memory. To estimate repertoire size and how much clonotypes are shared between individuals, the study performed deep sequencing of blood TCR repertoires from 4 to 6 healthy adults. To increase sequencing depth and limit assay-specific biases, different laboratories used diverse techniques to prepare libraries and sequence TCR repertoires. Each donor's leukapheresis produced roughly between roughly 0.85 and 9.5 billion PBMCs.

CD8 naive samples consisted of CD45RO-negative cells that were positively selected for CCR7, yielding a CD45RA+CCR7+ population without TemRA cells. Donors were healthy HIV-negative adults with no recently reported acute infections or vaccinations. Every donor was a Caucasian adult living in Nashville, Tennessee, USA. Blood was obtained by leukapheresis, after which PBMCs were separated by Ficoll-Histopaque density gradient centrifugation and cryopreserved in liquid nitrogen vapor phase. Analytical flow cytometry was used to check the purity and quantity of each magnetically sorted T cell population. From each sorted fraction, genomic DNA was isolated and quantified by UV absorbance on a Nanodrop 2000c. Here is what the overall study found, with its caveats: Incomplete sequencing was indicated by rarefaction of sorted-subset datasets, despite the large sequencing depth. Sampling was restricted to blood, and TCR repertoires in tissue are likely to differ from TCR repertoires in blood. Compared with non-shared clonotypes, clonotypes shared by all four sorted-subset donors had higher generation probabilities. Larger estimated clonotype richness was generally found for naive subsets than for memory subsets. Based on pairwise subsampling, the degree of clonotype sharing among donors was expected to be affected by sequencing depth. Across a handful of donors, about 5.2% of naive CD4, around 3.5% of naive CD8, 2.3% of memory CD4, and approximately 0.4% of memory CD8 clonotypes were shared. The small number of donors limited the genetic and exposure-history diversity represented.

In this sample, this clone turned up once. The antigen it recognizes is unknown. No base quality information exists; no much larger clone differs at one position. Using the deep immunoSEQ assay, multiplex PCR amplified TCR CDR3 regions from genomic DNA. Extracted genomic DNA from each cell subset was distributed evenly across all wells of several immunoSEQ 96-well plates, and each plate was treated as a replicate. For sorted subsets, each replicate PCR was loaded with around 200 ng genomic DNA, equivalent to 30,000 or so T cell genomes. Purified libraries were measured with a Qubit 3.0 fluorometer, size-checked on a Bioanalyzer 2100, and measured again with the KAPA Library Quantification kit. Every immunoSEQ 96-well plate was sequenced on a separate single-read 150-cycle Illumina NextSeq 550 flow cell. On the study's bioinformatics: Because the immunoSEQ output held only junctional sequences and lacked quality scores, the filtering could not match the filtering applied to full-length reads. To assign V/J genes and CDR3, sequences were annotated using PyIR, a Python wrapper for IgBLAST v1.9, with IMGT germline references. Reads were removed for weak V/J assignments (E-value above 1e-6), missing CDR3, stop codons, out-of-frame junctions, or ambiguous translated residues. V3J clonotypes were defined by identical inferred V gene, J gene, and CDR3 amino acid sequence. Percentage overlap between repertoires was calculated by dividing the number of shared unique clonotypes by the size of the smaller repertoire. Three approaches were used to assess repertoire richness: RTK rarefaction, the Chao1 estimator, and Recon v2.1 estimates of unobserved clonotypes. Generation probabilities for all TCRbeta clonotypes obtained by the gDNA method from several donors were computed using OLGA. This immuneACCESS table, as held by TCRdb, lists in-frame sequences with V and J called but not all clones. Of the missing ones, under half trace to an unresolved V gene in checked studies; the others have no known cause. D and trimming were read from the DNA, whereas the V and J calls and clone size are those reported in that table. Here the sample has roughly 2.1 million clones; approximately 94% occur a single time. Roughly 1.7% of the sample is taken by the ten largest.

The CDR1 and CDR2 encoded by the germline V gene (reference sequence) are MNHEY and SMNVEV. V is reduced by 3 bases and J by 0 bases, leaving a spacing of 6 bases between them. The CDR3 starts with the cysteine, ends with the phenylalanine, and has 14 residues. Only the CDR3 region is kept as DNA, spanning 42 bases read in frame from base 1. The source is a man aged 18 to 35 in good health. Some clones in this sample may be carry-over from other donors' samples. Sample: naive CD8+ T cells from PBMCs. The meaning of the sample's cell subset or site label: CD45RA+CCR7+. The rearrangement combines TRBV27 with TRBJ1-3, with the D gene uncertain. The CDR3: CASSFFISGNTIYF. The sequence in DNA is TGTGCCAGCAGTTTCTTTATCTCTGGAAACACCATATATTTT.